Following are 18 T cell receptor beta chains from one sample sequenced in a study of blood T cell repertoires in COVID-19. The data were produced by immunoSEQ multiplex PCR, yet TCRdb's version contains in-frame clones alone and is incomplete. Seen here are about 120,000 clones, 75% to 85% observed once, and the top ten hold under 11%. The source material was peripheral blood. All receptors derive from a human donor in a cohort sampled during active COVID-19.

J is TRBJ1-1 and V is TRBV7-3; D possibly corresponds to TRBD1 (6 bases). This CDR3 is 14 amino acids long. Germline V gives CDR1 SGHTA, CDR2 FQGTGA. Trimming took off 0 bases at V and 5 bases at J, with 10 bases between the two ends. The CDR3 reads CASSLTGTGTEAFF. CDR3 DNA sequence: TGTGCCAGCAGCTTAACAGGTACAGGGACTGAAGCTTTCTTT.

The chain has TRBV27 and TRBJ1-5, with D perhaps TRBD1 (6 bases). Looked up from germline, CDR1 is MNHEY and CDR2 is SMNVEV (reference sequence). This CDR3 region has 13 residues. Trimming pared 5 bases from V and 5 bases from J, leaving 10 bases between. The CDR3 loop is CASSQWTDQPQHF. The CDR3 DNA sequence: TGTGCCAGCAGTCAATGGACAGATCAGCCCCAGCATTTT.

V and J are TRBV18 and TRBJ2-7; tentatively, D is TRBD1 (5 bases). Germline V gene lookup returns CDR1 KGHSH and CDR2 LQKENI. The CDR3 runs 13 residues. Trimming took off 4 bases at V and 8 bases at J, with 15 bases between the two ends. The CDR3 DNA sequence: TGTGCCAGCTCACAATCCGACAGTCAAAAGCAGTACTTC. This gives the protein CASSQSDSQKQYF.

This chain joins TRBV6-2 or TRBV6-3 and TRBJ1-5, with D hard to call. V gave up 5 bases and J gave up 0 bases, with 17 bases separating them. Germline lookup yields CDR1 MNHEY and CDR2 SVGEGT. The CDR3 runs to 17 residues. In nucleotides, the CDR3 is TGTGCCAGCAGTGACACCCGAGGGTCCTATAGCAATCAGCCCCAGCATTTT. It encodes CASSDTRGSYSNQPQHF.

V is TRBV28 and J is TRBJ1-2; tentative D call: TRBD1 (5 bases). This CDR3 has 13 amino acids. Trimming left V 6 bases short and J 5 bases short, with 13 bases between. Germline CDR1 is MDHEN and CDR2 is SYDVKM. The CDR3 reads CASSGGRLYGYTF. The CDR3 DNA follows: TGTGCCAGCAGCGGGGGACGGCTTTATGGCTACACCTTC.

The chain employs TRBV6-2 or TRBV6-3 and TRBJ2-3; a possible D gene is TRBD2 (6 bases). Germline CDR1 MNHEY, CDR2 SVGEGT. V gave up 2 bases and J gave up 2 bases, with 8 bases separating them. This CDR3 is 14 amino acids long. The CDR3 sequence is CASSYGGVTDTQYF. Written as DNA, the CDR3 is TGTGCCAGCAGTTACGGAGGGGTCACAGATACGCAGTATTTT.

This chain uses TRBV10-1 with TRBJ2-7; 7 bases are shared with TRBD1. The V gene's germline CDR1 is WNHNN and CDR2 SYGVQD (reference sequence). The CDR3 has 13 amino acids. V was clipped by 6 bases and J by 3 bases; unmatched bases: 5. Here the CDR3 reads CASRTGTDYEQYF. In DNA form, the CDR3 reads TGCGCCAGCAGGACCGGGACAGACTACGAGCAGTACTTC.

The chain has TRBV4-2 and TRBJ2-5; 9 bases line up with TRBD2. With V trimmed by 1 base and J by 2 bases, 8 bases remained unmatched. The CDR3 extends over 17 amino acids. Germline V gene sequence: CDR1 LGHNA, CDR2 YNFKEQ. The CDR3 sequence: CASSQGAGGTKQETQYF. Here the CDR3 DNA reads TGTGCCAGCAGCCAAGGGGCGGGGGGGACCAAACAAGAGACCCAGTACTTC.

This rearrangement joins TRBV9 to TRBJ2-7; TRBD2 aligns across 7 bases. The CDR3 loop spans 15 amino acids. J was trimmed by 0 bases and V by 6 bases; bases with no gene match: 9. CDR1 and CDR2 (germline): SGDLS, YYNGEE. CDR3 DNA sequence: TGTGCCAGCACCAGAAGAAGCGGGAACTCCTACGAGCAGTACTTC. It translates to CASTRRSGNSYEQYF.

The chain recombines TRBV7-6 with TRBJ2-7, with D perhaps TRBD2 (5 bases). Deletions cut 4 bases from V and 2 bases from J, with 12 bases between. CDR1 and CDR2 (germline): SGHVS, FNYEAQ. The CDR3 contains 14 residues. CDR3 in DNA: TGTGCCAGCAGCTCGGACTCGATAACCTACGAGCAGTACTTC. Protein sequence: CASSSDSITYEQYF.

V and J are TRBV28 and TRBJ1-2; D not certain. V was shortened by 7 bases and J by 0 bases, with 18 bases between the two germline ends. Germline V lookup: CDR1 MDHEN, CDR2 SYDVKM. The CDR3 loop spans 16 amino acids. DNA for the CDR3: TGTGCCAGCAAACCCCCTAGGAGGATTGCTAACTATGGCTACACCTTC. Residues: CASKPPRRIANYGYTF.

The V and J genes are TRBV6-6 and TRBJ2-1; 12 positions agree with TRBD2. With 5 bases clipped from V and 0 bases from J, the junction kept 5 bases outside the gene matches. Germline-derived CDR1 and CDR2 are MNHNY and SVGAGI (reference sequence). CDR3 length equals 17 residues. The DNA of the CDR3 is TGTGCCAGCAGTCTCCCGACTAGCGGGAGCTCCTACAATGAGCAGTTCTTC. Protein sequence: CASSLPTSGSSYNEQFF.

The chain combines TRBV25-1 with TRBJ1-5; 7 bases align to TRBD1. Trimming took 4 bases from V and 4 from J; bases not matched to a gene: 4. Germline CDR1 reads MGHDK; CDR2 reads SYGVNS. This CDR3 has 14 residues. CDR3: CASSGQGWNQPQHF. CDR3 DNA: TGTGCCAGCAGTGGACAGGGATGGAATCAGCCCCAGCATTTT.

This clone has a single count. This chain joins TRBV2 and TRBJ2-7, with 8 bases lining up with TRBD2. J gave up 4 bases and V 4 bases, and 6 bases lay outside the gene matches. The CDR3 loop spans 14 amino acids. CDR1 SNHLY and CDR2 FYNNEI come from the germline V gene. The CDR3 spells CASSGVSGDYEQYF. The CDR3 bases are TGTGCCAGCAGTGGTGTTAGCGGGGATTACGAGCAGTACTTC.

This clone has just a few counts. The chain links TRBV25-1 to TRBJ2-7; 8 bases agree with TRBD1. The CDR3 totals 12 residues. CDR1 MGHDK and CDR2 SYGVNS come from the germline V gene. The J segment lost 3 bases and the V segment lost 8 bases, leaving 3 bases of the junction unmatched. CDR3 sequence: CASGQGFYEQYF. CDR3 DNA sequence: TGTGCCAGCGGACAGGGTTTCTACGAGCAGTACTTC.

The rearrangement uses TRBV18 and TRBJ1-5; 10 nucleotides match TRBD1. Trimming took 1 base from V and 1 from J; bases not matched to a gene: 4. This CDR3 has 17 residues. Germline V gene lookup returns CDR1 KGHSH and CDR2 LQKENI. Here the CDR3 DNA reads TGTGCCAGCTCACCACAGGGACAGGGGTTAAGCAATCAGCCCCAGCATTTT. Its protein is CASSPQGQGLSNQPQHF.

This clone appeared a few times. CDR3 sequence (DNA): TGTGCCAGCACCGTTACAGGGAACACCCTCGAGCAGTACTTC. Its translation: CASTVTGNTLEQYF. The gene calls are TRBV7-2 and TRBJ2-7, with D possibly matching TRBD1 (6 bases). This CDR3 is 14 amino acids long. CDR1 and CDR2 from the germline V gene are SGHTA and FQGNSA. Trimming left V 7 bases short and J 6 bases short, with 19 bases between.

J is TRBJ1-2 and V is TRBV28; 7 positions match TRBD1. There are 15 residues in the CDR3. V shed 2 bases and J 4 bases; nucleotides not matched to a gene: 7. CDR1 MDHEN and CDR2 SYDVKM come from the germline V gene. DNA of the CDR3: TGTGCCAGCAGTTTACGGCACACAGGGGCCTATGGCTACACCTTC. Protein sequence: CASSLRHTGAYGYTF.